The TCR beta chain under discussion was sequenced for a study of blood T cells in healthy people across ages. The CDR3 runs 11 residues. Deletions cut 8 bases from V and 10 bases from J, with 12 bases between. The V gene's germline CDR1 is MNHNS and CDR2 SASEGT. The use of a sample-barcoded 5' primer and a J-beta primer mix characterized a second PCR of roughly 7 to 11 cycles. Using its own MiXCR run on the 5' RACE reads, TCRdb lists one record per CDR3 protein. This table holds about 730,000 distinct CDR3 sequences, 43% found once. The rearrangement uses TRBV6-1 and TRBJ1-5; D unresolved. The TCR originated in a woman between 55 and 75 years old in good health. The specimen was blood. In DNA, the CDR3 is TGTGCCAGCGGTACCGACCTACCCCAGCATTTT. This translates into CASGTDLPQHF.